Here is one T cell receptor beta chain with its context. The record originates from a study of technical replicates of blood from a few donors. The data were produced by immunoSEQ multiplex PCR, yet TCRdb's version contains in-frame clones alone and is incomplete. The table includes about 75,000 clones, 91% detected once. The CDR3 is made up of 14 amino acids. The germline V gene has CDR1 SQVTM and CDR2 ANQGSEA. V was trimmed by 0 bases and J by 10 bases, leaving 13 bases between them. The V call is TRBV29-1, the J call TRBJ1-6; D is undetermined. The sequence derives from a human donor in good health. Some clones in this sample may be carry-over from other donors' samples. The specimen was T cells isolated from PBMCs. The CDR3 nucleotides read TGCAGCGTTGAAGATACGGTCCCCAAATCACCCCTCCACTTT. This sequence encodes CSVEDTVPKSPLHF.